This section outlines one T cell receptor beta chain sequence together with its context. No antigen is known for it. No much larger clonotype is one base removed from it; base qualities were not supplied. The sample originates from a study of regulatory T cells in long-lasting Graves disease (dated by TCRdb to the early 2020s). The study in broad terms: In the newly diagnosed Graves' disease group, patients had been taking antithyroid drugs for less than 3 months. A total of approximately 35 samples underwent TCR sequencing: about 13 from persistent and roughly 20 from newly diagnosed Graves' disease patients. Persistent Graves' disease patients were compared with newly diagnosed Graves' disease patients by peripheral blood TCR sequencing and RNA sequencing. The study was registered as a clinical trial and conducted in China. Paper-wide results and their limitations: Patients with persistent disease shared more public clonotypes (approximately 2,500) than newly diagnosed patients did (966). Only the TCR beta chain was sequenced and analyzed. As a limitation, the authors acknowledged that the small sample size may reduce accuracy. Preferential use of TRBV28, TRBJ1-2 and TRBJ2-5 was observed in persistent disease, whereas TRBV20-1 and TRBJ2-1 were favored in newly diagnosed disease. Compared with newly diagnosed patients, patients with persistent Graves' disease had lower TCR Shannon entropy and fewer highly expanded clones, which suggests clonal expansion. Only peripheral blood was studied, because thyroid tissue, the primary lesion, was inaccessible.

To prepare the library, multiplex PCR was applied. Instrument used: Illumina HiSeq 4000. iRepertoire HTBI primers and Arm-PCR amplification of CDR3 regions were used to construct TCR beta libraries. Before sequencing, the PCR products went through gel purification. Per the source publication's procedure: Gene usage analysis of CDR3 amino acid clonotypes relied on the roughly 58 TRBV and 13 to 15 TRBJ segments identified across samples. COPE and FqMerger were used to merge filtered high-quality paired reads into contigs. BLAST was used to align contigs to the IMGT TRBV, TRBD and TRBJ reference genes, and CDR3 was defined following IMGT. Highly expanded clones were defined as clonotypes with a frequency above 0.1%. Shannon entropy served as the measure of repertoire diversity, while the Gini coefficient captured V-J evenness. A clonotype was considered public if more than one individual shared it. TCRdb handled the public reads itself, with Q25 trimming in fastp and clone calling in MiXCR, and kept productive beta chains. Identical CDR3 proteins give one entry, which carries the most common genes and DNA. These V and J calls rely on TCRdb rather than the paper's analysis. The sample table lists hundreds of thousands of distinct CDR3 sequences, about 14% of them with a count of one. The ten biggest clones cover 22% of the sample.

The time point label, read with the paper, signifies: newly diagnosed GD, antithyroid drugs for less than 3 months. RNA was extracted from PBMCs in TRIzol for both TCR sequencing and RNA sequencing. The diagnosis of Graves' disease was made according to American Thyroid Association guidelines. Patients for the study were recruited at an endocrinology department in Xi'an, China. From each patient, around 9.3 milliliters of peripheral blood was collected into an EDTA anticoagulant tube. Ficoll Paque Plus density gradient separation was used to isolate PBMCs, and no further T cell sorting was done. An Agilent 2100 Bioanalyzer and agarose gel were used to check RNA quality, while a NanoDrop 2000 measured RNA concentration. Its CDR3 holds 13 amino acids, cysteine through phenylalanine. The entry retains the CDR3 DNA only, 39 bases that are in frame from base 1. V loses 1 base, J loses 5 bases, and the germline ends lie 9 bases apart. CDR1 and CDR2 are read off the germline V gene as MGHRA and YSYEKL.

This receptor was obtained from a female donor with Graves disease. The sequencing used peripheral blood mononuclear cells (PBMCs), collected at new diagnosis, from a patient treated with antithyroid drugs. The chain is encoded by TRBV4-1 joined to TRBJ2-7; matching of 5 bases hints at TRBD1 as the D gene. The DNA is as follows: TGCGCCAGCAGCCAAGCACAGGCCAACGAGCAGTACTTC. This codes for CASSQAQANEQYF.